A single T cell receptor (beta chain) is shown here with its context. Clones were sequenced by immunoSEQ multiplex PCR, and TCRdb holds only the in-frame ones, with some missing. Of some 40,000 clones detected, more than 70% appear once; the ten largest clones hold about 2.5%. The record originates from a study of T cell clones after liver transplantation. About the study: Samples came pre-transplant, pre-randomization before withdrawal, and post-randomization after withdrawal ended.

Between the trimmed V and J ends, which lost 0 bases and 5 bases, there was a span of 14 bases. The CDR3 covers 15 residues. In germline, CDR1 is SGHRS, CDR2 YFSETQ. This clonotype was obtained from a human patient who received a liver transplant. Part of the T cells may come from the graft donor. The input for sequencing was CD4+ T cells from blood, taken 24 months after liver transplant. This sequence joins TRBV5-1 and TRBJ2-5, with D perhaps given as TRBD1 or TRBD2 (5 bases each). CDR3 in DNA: TGCGCCAGCAGCTTGGGGGGGTTCGCTCCGGAGACCCAGTACTTC. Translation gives CASSLGGFAPETQYF.